This T cell receptor beta chain derives from a study of OX40 agonist ivuxolimab in advanced cancers. Using immunoSEQ multiplex PCR, the repertoire was profiled, and TCRdb retains in-frame clones only, with some absent. The sample has about 69,000 clones, roughly 89% seen once. The CDR3 runs to 14 residues. The V call is TRBV21-1, the J call TRBJ2-1; the D call TRBD1 from the table was never checked on the DNA. TRBV21-1 has pseudogene status. Here the sequenced sample was CD4+ or CD8+ T cells sorted from blood, taken in a trial of the OX40 agonist ivuxolimab. The clonotype comes from an adult with an advanced solid tumor such as melanoma, head and neck, liver or kidney cancer. The CDR3 region is CASSKVGQGLEQFF. CDR3 DNA: TGTGCCAGCAGCAAAGTGGGACAGGGCCTTGAGCAGTTCTTC.